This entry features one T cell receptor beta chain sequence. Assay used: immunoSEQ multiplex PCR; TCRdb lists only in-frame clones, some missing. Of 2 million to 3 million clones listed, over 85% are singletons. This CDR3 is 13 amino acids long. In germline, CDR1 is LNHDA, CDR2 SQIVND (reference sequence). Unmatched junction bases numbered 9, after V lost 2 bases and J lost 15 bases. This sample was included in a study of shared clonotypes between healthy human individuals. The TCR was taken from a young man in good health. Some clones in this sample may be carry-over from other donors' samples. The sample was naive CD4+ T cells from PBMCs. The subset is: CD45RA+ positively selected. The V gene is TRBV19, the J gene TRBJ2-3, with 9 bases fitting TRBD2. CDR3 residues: CASSILKGLATYF. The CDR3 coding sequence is TGTGCCAGTAGTATACTGAAGGGACTAGCAACCTATTTT.